The 8 T cell receptor beta chains below were found in one sample sequenced in a study of cytomegalovirus exposure and HLA in healthy donors. With 60 Vbeta and 13 Jbeta primers, the PCR was carried out. Sequencing was performed with immunoSEQ multiplex PCR; in TCRdb, only in-frame clones are kept and a portion is missing. The sample has roughly 100,000 clones, more than 70% seen once. Material: PBMCs. The source is a man in his forties or fifties in good health and CMV-seronegative.

This chain links TRBV28 with TRBJ2-1; 7 nucleotides match TRBD1. The CDR3 runs to 14 residues. The germline V gene has CDR1 MDHEN and CDR2 SYDVKM. Losses at the gene ends were 6 bases for V and 2 bases for J; bases not matched to a gene: 4. CDR3 residues: CASRQTGTYNEQFF. In DNA, the CDR3 is TGTGCCAGCAGGCAGACAGGGACCTACAATGAGCAGTTCTTC. The full variable domain, completed using reference TRBV28 and TRBJ2-1, is DVKVTQSSRYLVKRTGEKVFLECVQDMDHENMFWYRQDPGLGLRLIYFSYDVKMKEKGDIPEGYSVSREKKERFSLILESASTNQTSMYLCASRQTGTYNEQFFGPGTRLTVL.

The gene calls are TRBV6-5 and TRBJ2-3, with 7 nucleotides matching TRBD1. This CDR3 has 15 residues. From germline, CDR1 is MNHEY and CDR2 SVGAGI. The V and J ends lost 0 bases and 1 base, in that order; junction bases with no gene match: 1. CDR3 protein: CASSYSDRGTDTQYF. The CDR3 DNA reads TGTGCCAGCAGTTACTCCGACAGGGGCACAGATACGCAGTATTTT.

The chain uses TRBV5-6 and TRBJ2-5; D possibly corresponds to TRBD1 (5 bases). Between the trimmed V and J ends, which lost 0 bases and 7 bases, there was a span of 10 bases. This CDR3 contains 13 residues. CDR1 SGHDT and CDR2 YYEEEE come from the germline V gene. The CDR3 sequence is CASSLERRGTQYF. The CDR3 DNA is TGTGCCAGCAGCTTGGAACGTAGGGGGACCCAGTACTTC.

J is TRBJ2-5 and V is TRBV4-1; TRBD2 agrees at 14 bases. The CDR3 length is 17 residues. The V gene's germline CDR1 is MGHRA and CDR2 YSYEKL. V was clipped by 4 bases and J by 7 bases; unmatched bases: 11. The CDR3 DNA sequence: TGCGCCAGCAGCCTCGGGACTAGCGGGGGCCCCCGGGCGACCCAGTACTTC. Its translation is CASSLGTSGGPRATQYF.

The rearrangement uses TRBV7-8 and TRBJ2-3; 7 bases are shared with TRBD1. The CDR3 has 13 amino acids. The germline gives CDR1 SGHVS, CDR2 FQNEAQ. The trim removed 7 bases at V and 4 bases at J, leaving 5 bases unmatched. In DNA, the CDR3 is TGTGCCAGCACCTCGGGGACAGCAGATACGCAGTATTTT. Protein sequence: CASTSGTADTQYF.

In its sample, this clone was seen once. The chain is built from TRBV5-4 and TRBJ2-6; D is undetermined. V was trimmed by 5 bases and J by 0 bases, leaving 9 bases between them. The germline CDR1 and CDR2 sequences are SGHNT and YYREEE (reference sequence). This CDR3 comprises 15 residues. The CDR3 DNA is TGTGCCAGCAGTCCAGGTCGCTCTGGGGCCAACGTCCTGACTTTC. This gives the protein CASSPGRSGANVLTF.

This clone was observed a handful of times. The chain carries TRBV6-5 and TRBJ1-1, with TRBD1 as a possible D gene (5 bases). The CDR3 sequence is 15 residues long. The germline gives CDR1 MNHEY, CDR2 SVGAGI. V lost 2 bases to trimming and J lost 3 bases, with 13 bases between them. CDR3 region: CASSYATGGDTEAFF. The CDR3 DNA reads TGTGCCAGCAGTTACGCCACAGGCGGGGACACTGAAGCTTTCTTT.

The chain couples TRBV29-1 to TRBJ2-7; TRBD1 agrees at 7 bases. The CDR3 totals 13 residues. Germline assignment: CDR1 SQVTM and CDR2 ANQGSEA. The ends lost 1 base at V and 0 bases at J; junction bases unmatched: 0. The CDR3 reads CSVEGDSSYEQYF. CDR3 DNA: TGCAGCGTTGAAGGGGACAGCTCCTACGAGCAGTACTTC.